This TCR beta chain was sequenced for a study of immune heterogeneity within non-small cell lung tumors. For the TCR beta CDR3, multiplex PCR with 32 V and 13 J primers performed the amplification. MiXCR, run by TCRdb on the multiplex PCR reads, gives a single entry per CDR3 protein. The sample records nearly 15,000 distinct CDR3 sequences, 25% to 35% being singletons. Many counts were recorded for this clonotype. This CDR3 spans 13 amino acids. Germline V gene data show CDR1 as SGHTA and CDR2 as FQGTGA. V was cut by 5 bases and J by 4 bases, with 6 bases left in between. The authors used about 600 ng of bulk tumor genomic DNA per sample as template. Several widely spaced biopsies per primary tumor were taken during surgery. Patients underwent curative surgery for untreated, newly diagnosed non-small cell lung cancer.

The genes are TRBV7-3 and TRBJ2-6; no firm D call. The receptor comes from a woman aged 50 to 60 with non-small cell lung cancer. The sequencing sample was made of lung tumor tissue. The CDR3 loop is CASSPTGANVLTF. In DNA form, the CDR3 reads TGTGCCAGCAGCCCCACCGGGGCCAACGTCCTGACTTTC.